This TCR beta chain was found in a study of cytomegalovirus exposure and HLA in healthy donors. As concerns this clone: Its antigen remains unidentified.

Study-level findings and limits: Researchers reported from a later analysis that most CMV-associated TCR beta chains appeared HLA-restricted. Follow-up analysis later connected one missense variant in DCLRE1C with trimming of TCR beta V- and J-genes.

It was with 60 Vbeta and 13 Jbeta primers that the PCR ran. Profiling relied on immunoSEQ multiplex PCR, and the TCRdb table lists in-frame clones only, not all of them. The sample's table shows over 120,000 clones. The sequenced sample was PBMCs. The TCR originated in a male donor in good health and CMV-seronegative.

The CDR3 bases are TGTGCCAGCAGCTTAGAGAGGAACACTGAAGCTTTCTTT. Its translation: CASSLERNTEAFF. The J gene is TRBJ1-1, the V gene TRBV7-9; D ambiguous. The V gene lost 1 base and the J gene lost 1 base, with 4 bases spanning the gap. The CDR3 has 13 residues. Germline V lookup: CDR1 SEHNR, CDR2 FQNEAQ (reference sequence).